This is a list of T cell receptor beta chains from one sample in a study of identical twins. Each CDR3 protein gets one entry after TCRdb re-called the 5' RACE reads with MiXCR. This sample carries 450,000 to 650,000 distinct CDR3 sequences, roughly 15% of them seen once, and the ten largest clones take nearly 0.45%. These same data were also listed under a study on yellow fever vaccine responses in identical twins.

Sequencing was done on a sample of CD4+ T cells sorted from blood. These receptor sequences come from a woman younger than 30 in good health. The CDR3 runs from the conserved cysteine through the conserved F or W. D genes are given only for firm matches. Clone size is shown for a subset of rows, as once, few, many or a class of expanded clone.

j_call,clone_size,cdr3_length,v_call,d_call,cdr3_aa,cdr3_nt
TRBJ2-4,few,15,TRBV5-6,.,CASSLDYTAKNIQYF,TGTGCCAGCAGCTTGGACTATACAGCCAAAAACATTCAGTACTTC
TRBJ2-6,.,17,TRBV7-9,.,CASSFFMRITGANVLTF,TGTGCCAGCAGCTTTTTTATGAGGATAACCGGGGCCAACGTCCTGACTTTC
TRBJ2-7,few,14,TRBV10-2,TRBD1,CASSEQGVSYEQYF,TGCGCCAGCAGTGAGCAGGGGGTGTCCTACGAGCAGTACTTC
TRBJ2-3,few,18,TRBV11-1,TRBD2,CASSPWTSGGRQTDTQYF,TGTGCCAGCAGCCCCTGGACTAGCGGGGGGCGTCAAACAGATACGCAGTATTTT
TRBJ2-2,.,15,TRBV20-1,.,CSARKAGGDTGELFF,TGCAGTGCTAGGAAGGCAGGGGGGGACACCGGGGAGCTGTTTTTT
TRBJ1-1,many,16,TRBV10-3,.,CAISESAIRTNTEAFF,TGTGCCATCAGTGAGTCAGCAATCCGGACAAACACTGAAGCTTTCTTT
TRBJ2-4,.,14,TRBV28,.,CASARDLAKNIQYF,TGTGCCAGTGCCAGGGACCTGGCCAAAAACATTCAGTACTTC
TRBJ2-3,few,13,TRBV12-3/TRBV12-4,.,CASSRPNTDTQYF,TGTGCCAGCAGTCGCCCCAACACAGATACGCAGTATTTT
TRBJ1-2,few,13,TRBV9,TRBD1,CASSVWDRGGYTF,TGTGCCAGCAGCGTTTGGGACAGGGGAGGCTACACCTTC
TRBJ2-7,few,12,TRBV10-3,.,CAIMGVGYEQYF,TGTGCCATCATGGGGGTCGGCTACGAGCAGTACTTC